This TCR beta chain appears in the sequencing data of a study of CXCR3-negative and CXCR3-positive naive CD8 T cells. Overall study context: Each library gave roughly 1.4 +/- 0.3 million of about 150 million TRB reads. Notes on the study in general: A higher hydrophobicity marked the TRB CDR3s of CXCR3-positive naive cells versus CXCR3-negative naive cells.

With regard to this clonotype: What it recognizes is unknown.

CDR3 length equals 13 residues. Germline lookup yields CDR1 SGHRS and CDR2 YFSETQ. Sorts that each held more than 250,000 cells were run in triplicate for every CD8+ T cell subset. CD45RO-CCR7+CD27+CD95- characterized naive CD8+ T cells. UMI-tagged TRB cDNA libraries were built via 5' RACE. With the 5' RACE reads reprocessed, TCRdb shows one record per CDR3 protein and no DNA. This sample's clone table lists some 68,000 distinct CDR3 sequences. The source of this sequence is a human donor in good health. Some clones in this sample may be carry-over from other donors' samples. What was sequenced was naive CXCR3+ CD8+ T cells from blood. The subset denotes: CD45RO-CCR7+CD27+CD95- naive CD8+ T cells expressing CXCR3 (TNR3+). This rearrangement joins TRBV5-1 to TRBJ2-1; TCRdb returns TRBD1, unconfirmable since there is no DNA. The CDR3 reads CASRPGRDNEQFF.